This entry describes one T cell receptor beta chain. One Seattle source followed patients from active infection through their disease course. This entry is derived from a study of blood T cell repertoires in COVID-19. Study-wide context: Samples came from the United States, Italy and Spain, spanning acute and convalescent COVID-19. T cells, B-cell-depleted T cells, or PBMCs provided the cDNA or gDNA that served as material.

In germline, CDR1 is LNHNV, CDR2 YYDKDF (reference sequence). Unmatched junction bases numbered 2, after V lost 7 bases and J lost 0 bases. The CDR3 consists of 13 residues. As processed by the authors: Amplification from reference gene primers served as the basis for estimated nucleated cell counts. Assay: immunoSEQ multiplex PCR; the TCRdb copy retains only in-frame clones and omits some. D and trimming come from the DNA, and the V and J calls and clone size come from that table. Of a few hundred thousand clones listed, 85% to 90% were seen once; the top ten hold approximately 5.3%. The origin of this receptor is a woman aged 55 to 70 with COVID-19, enrolled during active disease. Sequenced sample: peripheral blood. The V and J genes are TRBV15 and TRBJ1-1, with 7 nucleotides matching TRBD1. The CDR3 DNA follows: TGTGCCACCAAGACAGGGTTGAACACTGAAGCTTTCTTT. As protein: CATKTGLNTEAFF.